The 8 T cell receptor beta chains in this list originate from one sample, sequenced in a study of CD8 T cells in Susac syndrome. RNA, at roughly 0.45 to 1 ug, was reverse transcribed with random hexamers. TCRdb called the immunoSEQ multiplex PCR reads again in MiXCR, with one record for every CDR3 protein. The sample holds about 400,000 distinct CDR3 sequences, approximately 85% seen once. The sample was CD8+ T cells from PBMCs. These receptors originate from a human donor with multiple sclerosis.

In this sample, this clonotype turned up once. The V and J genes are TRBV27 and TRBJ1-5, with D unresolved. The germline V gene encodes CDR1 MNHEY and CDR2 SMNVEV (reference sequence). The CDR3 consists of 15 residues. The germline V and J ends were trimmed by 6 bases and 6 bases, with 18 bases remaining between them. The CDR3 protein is CASSSYRDYGQPQHF. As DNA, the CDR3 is TGTGCCAGCAGCTCCTATAGGGATTACGGTCAGCCCCAGCATTTT.

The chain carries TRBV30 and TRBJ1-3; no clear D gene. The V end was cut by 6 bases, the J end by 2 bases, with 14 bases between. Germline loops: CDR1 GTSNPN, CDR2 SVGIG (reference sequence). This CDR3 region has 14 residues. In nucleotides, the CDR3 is TGTGCCTGTTACCCCGGAGGACCTGGAAACACCATATATTTT. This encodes CACYPGGPGNTIYF.

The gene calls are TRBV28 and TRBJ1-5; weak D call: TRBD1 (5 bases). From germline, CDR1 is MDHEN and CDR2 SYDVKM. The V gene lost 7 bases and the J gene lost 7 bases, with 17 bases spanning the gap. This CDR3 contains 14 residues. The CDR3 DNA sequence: TGTGCCAGCACCTTGGCGGGGGAGTGGCAGCCCCAGCATTTT. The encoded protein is CASTLAGEWQPQHF. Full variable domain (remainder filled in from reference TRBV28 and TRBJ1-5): DVKVTQSSRYLVKRTGEKVFLECVQDMDHENMFWYRQDPGLGLRLIYFSYDVKMKEKGDIPEGYSVSREKKERFSLILESASTNQTSMYLCASTLAGEWQPQHFGDGTRLSIL.

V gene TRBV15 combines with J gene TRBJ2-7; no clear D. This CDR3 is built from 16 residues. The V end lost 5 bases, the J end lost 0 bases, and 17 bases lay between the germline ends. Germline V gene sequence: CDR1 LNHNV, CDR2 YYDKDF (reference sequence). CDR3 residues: CATSAPPGKGSYEQYF. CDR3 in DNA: TGTGCCACCAGCGCCCCCCCCGGCAAGGGCTCCTACGAGCAGTACTTC.

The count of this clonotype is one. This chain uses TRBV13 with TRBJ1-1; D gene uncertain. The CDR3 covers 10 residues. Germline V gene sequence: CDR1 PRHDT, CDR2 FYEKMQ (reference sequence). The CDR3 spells CGTVNTEAFF. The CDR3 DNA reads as TGTGGAACGGTGAACACTGAAGCTTTCTTT. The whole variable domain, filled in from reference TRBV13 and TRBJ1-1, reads AAGVIQSPRHLIKEKRETATLKCYPIPRHDTVYWYQQGPGQDPQFLISFYEKMQSDKGSIPDRFSAQQFSDYHSELNMSSLELGDSALYFCGTVNTEAFFGQGTRLTVV.

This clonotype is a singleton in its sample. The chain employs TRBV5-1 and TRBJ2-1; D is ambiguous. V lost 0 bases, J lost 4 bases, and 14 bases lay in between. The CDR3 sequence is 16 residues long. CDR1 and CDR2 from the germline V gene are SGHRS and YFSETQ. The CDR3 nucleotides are TGCGCCAGCAGCTTGGCCGAGTATAGGCCTTACAATGAGCAGTTCTTC. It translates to CASSLAEYRPYNEQFF.

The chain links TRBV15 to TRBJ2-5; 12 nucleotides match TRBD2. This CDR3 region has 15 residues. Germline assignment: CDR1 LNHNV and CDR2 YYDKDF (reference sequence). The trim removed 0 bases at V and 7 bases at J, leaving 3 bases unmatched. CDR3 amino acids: CATSRDLTSGGTQYF. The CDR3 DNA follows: TGTGCCACCAGCAGAGACCTGACTAGCGGGGGGACCCAGTACTTC.

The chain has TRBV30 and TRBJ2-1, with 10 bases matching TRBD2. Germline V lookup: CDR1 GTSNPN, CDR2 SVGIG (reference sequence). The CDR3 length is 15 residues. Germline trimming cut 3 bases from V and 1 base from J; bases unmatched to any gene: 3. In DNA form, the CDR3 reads TGTGCCTGGAGCCCACTAGCGGGGTCCTACAATGAGCAGTTCTTC. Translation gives CAWSPLAGSYNEQFF.